A selection of T cell receptor beta chains follows, all from one sample in a study of monozygotic twins with inflammatory bowel disease. Each CDR3 protein gets one entry in TCRdb, which reprocessed the 5' RACE reads and gives no DNA. This table holds 300,000 to 400,000 distinct CDR3 sequences. Sequenced sample: blood. All receptors come from a human donor with ulcerative colitis or Crohn's disease, or a healthy co-twin of an affected twin (not recorded which). The CDR3 runs from the conserved cysteine through the conserved F or W. Fields, in order: J gene, V gene, CDR3 protein.

TRBJ2-1,TRBV5-1,CASSPPGGPRNEQFF
TRBJ2-7,TRBV5-1,CASSSGQGQYYEQYF
TRBJ2-1,TRBV27,CASGILGLAGGPSNEQFF
TRBJ1-1,TRBV2,CASSEVVQAFF
TRBJ1-5,TRBV5-1,CASSTTGGSNQPQHF
TRBJ2-1,TRBV6-1,CASTRGGVSYNEQFF
TRBJ1-1,TRBV29-1,CSVPSKQYRGVNTEAFF
TRBJ2-7,TRBV4-3,CASSQKLAGGNEQYF
TRBJ2-5,TRBV29-1,CSCPTGDQETQYF
TRBJ2-1,TRBV2,CATPGTTRNEQFF
TRBJ2-1,TRBV10-3,CAISEIKNEQFF
TRBJ2-3,TRBV14,CASSQDARGPRMYF
TRBJ2-1,TRBV29-1,CSVAGSSNEQFF
TRBJ2-7,TRBV5-6,CASSWETSGSYEQYF
TRBJ1-1,TRBV13,CASSSTQGNLNTEAFF
TRBJ1-1,TRBV2,CASSERPQIMVEAFF
TRBJ1-5,TRBV5-1,CASSFTGNQPQHF
TRBJ2-7,TRBV3-1,CASSRRVASGSFPYEQYF
TRBJ2-2,TRBV12-3/TRBV12-4,CASSLGWRASGRGGTPGELFF
TRBJ2-5,TRBV27,CASKASGTRETQYF
TRBJ2-2,TRBV9,CASSVDRTGLNTGELFF
TRBJ1-6,TRBV27,CASSLWGNSPLHF
TRBJ1-6,TRBV7-2,CASSLGGDAPLHF
TRBJ2-1,TRBV20-1,CSAEGSWATKYNEQFF
TRBJ1-1,TRBV19,CASSISMSTEAFF
TRBJ2-1,TRBV7-9,CASTPGTGGGEQFF
TRBJ2-7,TRBV7-8,CASSQTSGKPYEQYF
TRBJ2-2,TRBV7-6,CASSLGASGRNTGELFF
TRBJ1-1,TRBV7-2,CASSPRRQERYTEAFF
TRBJ2-5,TRBV7-6,CASSLATGGSETQYF
TRBJ2-3,TRBV5-1,CASLTSGTDTQYF
TRBJ2-3,TRBV9,CASSVEGASGTDTQYF
TRBJ2-1,TRBV9,CASGASGISYNEQFF
TRBJ2-3,TRBV5-5,CASSLEAARDTQYF
TRBJ1-2,TRBV2,CASSEGRVPYGYTF
TRBJ2-1,TRBV20-1,CSVDGGPYNEQFF
TRBJ1-1,TRBV10-3,CAISPSKDLPTEAFF
TRBJ2-2,TRBV11-2,CASSLRGRGRTGTGELFF
TRBJ2-7,TRBV9,CASSVGLGRNEQYF
TRBJ2-7,TRBV10-3,CAISESGTGEKQYF